This T cell receptor (beta chain) was recorded in a study of vaccination effects on CD4 cells after COVID-19. Per germline, CDR1 LGHNA and CDR2 YNFKEQ. Between the trimmed V and J ends, which lost 0 bases and 7 bases, there was a span of 12 bases. The CDR3 consists of 14 residues. Method: immunoSEQ multiplex PCR; TCRdb's copy keeps in-frame clones and lacks some. The sample gives about 37,000 clones, 65% to 85% of which show up once; about 2.9% is in the top ten. At the end of roughly 9 days of culture, CD4+ T cells were isolated. Points from the study as a whole: Missing from the study were early post-infection timepoints, and its convalescent patients were few. Healthy vaccinees' vaccine-induced clones included only 1 of 255 that recognized common cold coronaviruses. Clones arising from infection and from vaccination showed marked clonal contraction late after vaccination.

As concerns this clone: Antigen: not known.

Sequenced material: CD4+ T cells from PBMCs cultured without peptide, taken before COVID-19 vaccination. The chain recombines TRBV4-2 with TRBJ1-2; D may be TRBD1 (6 bases). This TCR was sampled from a human donor who received a COVID-19 vaccine. This CDR3 is CASSQDRRGGGYTF. In DNA form, the CDR3 reads TGTGCCAGCAGCCAAGATCGAAGAGGGGGTGGCTACACCTTC.